This T cell receptor (beta chain) was found in a study of sequential checkpoint blockade in melanoma. Study-wide background: Both treatment sequences were followed by maintenance nivolumab.

The CDR3 runs 15 residues. Specified treatment: randomized to nivolumab then ipilimumab (arm A) or the reverse (arm B). Patients had received no earlier DNA-damaging chemotherapy. PBMC sorting kept live CD3+CD8+ cells without CD19 or CD56. Here immunoSEQ multiplex PCR was the method, and the copy in TCRdb shows in-frame clones only, minus some. The sample contains just under 20,000 clones, more than 70% of which appear only once. The receptor comes from a human donor with melanoma. The chain recombines TRBV21-1 with TRBJ1-1. TRBV21-1 is tagged as a pseudogene. Specimen: CD8+ T cells sorted from blood (inferred from file names), collected from a patient given nivolumab and ipilimumab in sequence. The CDR3 region is CANRARVLENTEAFF. The CDR3 nucleotides are TGTGCCAACAGGGCCCGGGTCTTAGAGAACACTGAAGCTTTCTTT.